The 21 T cell receptor beta chains listed next were all sequenced from one sample in a study of blood T cell repertoires in COVID-19. Assay used: immunoSEQ multiplex PCR; TCRdb lists only in-frame clones, some missing. The data show 200,000 to 250,000 clones, about 83% seen once. The sequencing sample was made of PBMCs or T cells enriched from blood (not recorded which). These receptors were obtained from a woman aged 40 to 50 who had recovered from COVID-19.

The gene calls are TRBV7-9 and TRBJ1-2, with 8 positions matching TRBD1. This CDR3 has 15 amino acids. Trimming cost V 4 bases and J 4 bases; bases outside gene matches: 8. Germline CDR1 reads SEHNR; CDR2 reads FQNEAQ (reference sequence). CDR3 sequence reads: CASSYGPGGTYGYTF. CDR3 bases: TGTGCCAGCAGCTATGGACCAGGGGGCACCTATGGCTACACCTTC.

The genes are TRBV7-9 and TRBJ2-7; D remains ambiguous. Germline V gene data show CDR1 as SEHNR and CDR2 as FQNEAQ (reference sequence). This CDR3 is built from 13 residues. Trimming shortened V by 5 bases and J by 1 base, and 9 bases separated the two germline ends. CDR3 sequence reads: CASSPLPSYEQYF. CDR3 in DNA: TGTGCCAGCAGCCCCCTACCATCCTACGAGCAGTACTTC.

The V call is TRBV5-5, the J call TRBJ1-3; D is undetermined. Per the germline V gene, CDR1 is SGHKS and CDR2 is YYEKEE (reference sequence). Trimming cost V 5 bases and J 4 bases, with 7 bases left between them. The CDR3 extends over 12 amino acids. As DNA, the CDR3 is TGTGCCAGCAGACTCGAAGGAAACACCATATATTTT. Its translation: CASRLEGNTIYF.

Comments on this clone: Additional DNA sequences in this sample encode the identical CDR3. V usage is TRBV5-1 and J usage is TRBJ2-1; 7 bases are a match to TRBD1. CDR1 SGHRS and CDR2 YFSETQ come from the germline V gene. V lost 5 bases and J lost 4; bases outside the gene matches: 6. This CDR3 has 14 amino acids. The CDR3, as DNA: TGCGCCAGCAGACCCGGGACAGCTTACAATGAGCAGTTCTTC. This sequence encodes CASRPGTAYNEQFF.

The genes are TRBV2 and TRBJ2-3; a possible D gene is TRBD2 (5 bases). This CDR3 region has 15 residues. Germline V lookup: CDR1 SNHLY, CDR2 FYNNEI. Trimming took 1 base from V and 4 from J, leaving 12 bases between them. CDR3 in DNA: TGTGCCAGCAGTGAAGGTTCTAGCTTAGCAGATACGCAGTATTTT. As protein: CASSEGSSLADTQYF. Based on the CDR3 plus reference TRBV2 and TRBJ2-3, the full variable domain is EPEVTQTPSHQVTQMGQEVILRCVPISNHLYFYWYRQILGQKVEFLVSFYNNEISEKSEIFDDQFSVERPDGSNFTLKIRSTKLEDSAMYFCASSEGSSLADTQYFGPGTRLTVL.

The chain recombines TRBV3-1 (or the pseudogene TRBV3-2) with TRBJ2-2; 8 nucleotides line up with TRBD2. V was clipped by 6 bases and J by 2 bases; unmatched bases: 8. This CDR3 has 16 residues. Looked up from germline, CDR1 is LGHDT and CDR2 is YNNKEL (reference sequence). CDR3 nucleotide sequence: TGTGCCAGCAGTCTTCGGACTAGCAGAAACACCGGGGAGCTGTTTTTT. Amino acid sequence: CASSLRTSRNTGELFF.

This clone has a single count. V usage is TRBV5-6 and J usage is TRBJ1-1; 7 nucleotides agree with TRBD1. The V and J ends lost 0 bases and 3 bases, in that order; junction bases with no gene match: 5. This CDR3 spans 15 amino acids. Germline loops: CDR1 SGHDT, CDR2 YYEEEE. The CDR3 DNA is TGTGCCAGCAGCTTGGATCGCAGGGGGGACACTGAAGCTTTCTTT. Protein: CASSLDRRGDTEAFF.

CDR3 region: CASSPSWTIMYEQYF. The CDR3 DNA reads as TGTGCCAGCAGCCCGTCGTGGACAATTATGTACGAGCAGTACTTC. The V call is TRBV3-1 (or the pseudogene TRBV3-2), the J call TRBJ2-7; D is perhaps TRBD1 (5 bases). Trimming cost V 4 bases and J 4 bases, with 17 bases left between them. The length of the CDR3 is 15 residues. The germline V gene has CDR1 LGHDT and CDR2 YNNKEL (reference sequence).

The gene calls are TRBV5-6 and TRBJ2-2; 7 nucleotides agree with TRBD1. V was clipped by 2 bases and J by 1 base; unmatched bases: 2. Germline values: CDR1 SGHDT, CDR2 YYEEEE. CDR3 length: 15 residues. CDR3 DNA sequence: TGTGCCAGCAGCTTAAGACAGGGGAACACCGGGGAGCTGTTTTTT. Encoded protein: CASSLRQGNTGELFF. Combining the CDR3 with reference TRBV5-6 and TRBJ2-2 gives the whole variable domain DAGVTQSPTHLIKTRGQQVTLRCSPKSGHDTVSWYQQALGQGPQFIFQYYEEEERQRGNFPDRFSGHQFPNYSSELNVNALLLGDSALYLCASSLRQGNTGELFFGEGSRLTVL.

This chain connects TRBV5-1 to TRBJ2-1, with 9 bases that match TRBD2. The CDR3 loop spans 16 amino acids. V shed 4 bases and J 6 bases; nucleotides not matched to a gene: 11. Germline CDR1 SGHRS, CDR2 YFSETQ. The CDR3 DNA reads TGCGCCAGCAGCCTCGGGCCAGCGGGAGGAGGCAATGAGCAGTTCTTC. Translation gives CASSLGPAGGGNEQFF.

The chain carries TRBV6-5 and TRBJ2-5; 7 nucleotides agree with TRBD1. Germline V gene sequence: CDR1 MNHEY, CDR2 SVGAGI. V lost 5 bases to trimming and J lost 4 bases; unmatched junction nucleotides: 7. CDR3 length: 14 amino acids. CDR3 residues: CASSLETGRETQYF. In DNA, the CDR3 is TGTGCCAGCAGTCTAGAGACAGGGCGAGAGACCCAGTACTTC.

The CDR3 bases are TGTGCCAGTAGTATAGACGCAGGGTTAAGCACAGATACGCAGTATTTT. Translating gives CASSIDAGLSTDTQYF. This sequence joins TRBV19 and TRBJ2-3; tentatively, D is TRBD1 (5 bases). Trimming took 0 bases from V and 0 from J, leaving 10 bases between them. The CDR3 runs to 16 residues. CDR1 is LNHDA and CDR2 is SQIVND in the germline V gene (reference sequence).

The rearrangement joins TRBV19 to TRBJ2-7, with a weak D call TRBD1 (6 bases). This CDR3 has 14 amino acids. Trimming took 3 bases from V and 2 from J, leaving 11 bases between them. Germline V gene lookup returns CDR1 LNHDA and CDR2 SQIVND (reference sequence). CDR3 residues: CASSILQGPYEQYF. The CDR3 DNA is TGTGCCAGTAGTATCTTACAGGGACCCTACGAGCAGTACTTC.

The rearrangement uses TRBV19 and TRBJ1-6; TRBD1 might be the D (6 bases). Per the germline V gene, CDR1 is LNHDA and CDR2 is SQIVND (reference sequence). Trimming left V 9 bases short and J 9 bases short, with 15 bases between. The CDR3 has 13 amino acids. The CDR3 DNA follows: TGTGCCAGCCAGGGGTATTCAGGTTCACCCCTCCACTTT. As protein: CASQGYSGSPLHF.

This sequence joins TRBV4-2 and TRBJ2-3; 8 bases agree with TRBD1. With 1 base clipped from V and 8 bases from J, the junction kept 14 bases outside the gene matches. The germline V gene has CDR1 LGHNA and CDR2 YNFKEQ. The CDR3 totals 17 residues. The CDR3 spells CASSQAGGEFGLGTQYF. For the CDR3, the DNA is TGTGCCAGCAGCCAAGCAGGGGGCGAGTTCGGTTTGGGTACGCAGTATTTT.

This rearrangement joins TRBV30 to TRBJ1-6; possible D gene TRBD1, 6 bases. Germline V lookup: CDR1 GTSNPN, CDR2 SVGIG (reference sequence). The CDR3 has 15 residues. Trimming took off 3 bases at V and 2 bases at J, with 11 bases between the two ends. The CDR3 coding sequence is TGTGCCTGGAGCGAAACAGGGCCCTATAATTCACCCCTCCACTTT. Translated: CAWSETGPYNSPLHF. Based on the CDR3 plus reference TRBV30 and TRBJ1-6, the full variable domain is SQTIHQWPATLVQPVGSPLSLECTVEGTSNPNLYWYRQAAGRGLQLLFYSVGIGQISSEVPQNLSASRPQDRQFILSSKKLLLSDSGFYLCAWSETGPYNSPLHFGNGTRLTVT.

Written as DNA, the CDR3 is TGCGCCAGCAGCGGTACAGACTACACAGATACGCAGTATTTT. It encodes CASSGTDYTDTQYF. The chain links TRBV5-1 to TRBJ2-3, with D perhaps matching TRBD2 (5 bases). Germline CDR1 reads SGHRS; CDR2 reads YFSETQ. V lost 4 bases to trimming and J lost 2 bases, with 11 bases between them. This CDR3 is built from 14 residues.

The rearrangement joins TRBV30 to TRBJ2-5; tentatively, D is TRBD1 (6 bases). Germline-derived CDR1 and CDR2 are GTSNPN and SVGIG (reference sequence). This CDR3 is built from 14 residues. V lost 5 bases and J 1 base, leaving 14 bases between the germline ends. Written as DNA, the CDR3 is TGTGCCTGGGGGGGACACGGTCCCCAAGAGACCCAGTACTTC. Its translation is CAWGGHGPQETQYF.

This clone was picked up one time. The chain recombines TRBV11-2 with TRBJ2-1, with a weak D call TRBD2 (6 bases). V was cut by 3 bases and J by 7 bases, with 16 bases left in between. The CDR3 is 15 residues long. Germline V CDR1 and CDR2: SGHAT, FQNNGV. The CDR3 coding sequence is TGTGCCAGCAGCTTCTCATCGGGAGTTTTGAATGAGCAGTTCTTC. Its protein is CASSFSSGVLNEQFF.

This CDR3 is CASSQSLAAYNEQFF. CDR3 coding DNA: TGTGCCAGCAGCCAGAGTCTAGCGGCCTACAATGAGCAGTTCTTC. V is TRBV14 and J is TRBJ2-1; 7 bases align to TRBD2. J was trimmed by 2 bases and V by 3 bases; bases with no gene match: 4. Germline lookup yields CDR1 SGHDN and CDR2 FVKESK. CDR3 size: 15 residues.

The count of this clone is one. The chain links TRBV19 to TRBJ2-5, with TRBD2 identical over 10 bases. The length of the CDR3 is 17 residues. Per germline, CDR1 LNHDA and CDR2 SQIVND (reference sequence). The J segment lost 5 bases and the V segment lost 5 bases, leaving 14 bases of the junction unmatched. CDR3: CASSASGRAPGGETQYF. In nucleotides, the CDR3 is TGTGCCAGTAGTGCGAGCGGGAGGGCGCCGGGCGGGGAGACCCAGTACTTC.